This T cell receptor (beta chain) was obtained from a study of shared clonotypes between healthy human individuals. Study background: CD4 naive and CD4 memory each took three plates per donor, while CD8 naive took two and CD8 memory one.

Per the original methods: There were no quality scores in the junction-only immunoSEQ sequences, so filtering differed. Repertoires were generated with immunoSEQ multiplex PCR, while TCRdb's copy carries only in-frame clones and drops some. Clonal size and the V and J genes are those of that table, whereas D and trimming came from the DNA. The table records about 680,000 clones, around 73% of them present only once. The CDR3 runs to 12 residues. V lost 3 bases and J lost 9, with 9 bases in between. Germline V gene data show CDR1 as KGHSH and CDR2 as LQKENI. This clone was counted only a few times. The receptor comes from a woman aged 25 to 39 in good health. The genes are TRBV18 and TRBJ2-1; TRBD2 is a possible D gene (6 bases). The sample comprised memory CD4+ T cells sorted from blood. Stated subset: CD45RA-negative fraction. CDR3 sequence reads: CASSPGRGEQFF. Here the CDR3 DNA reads TGTGCCAGCTCACCCGGGCGGGGTGAGCAGTTCTTC.